A single sample is the source of the 32 T cell receptor beta chains below, sequenced in a study of T-cell memory formation after mild COVID-19. TCRdb processed the 5' RACE reads anew with MiXCR; each CDR3 protein has one entry. The sample holds fewer than 500,000 distinct CDR3 sequences, roughly 23% seen once. Material for sequencing was PBMCs or a T cell subset sorted from them (not recorded which). The receptors derive from an adult woman who had mild COVID-19 (a few samples of this study predate the infection). Cell type and time point are not known.

There are a few counts of this clonotype. This chain uses TRBV24-1 with TRBJ2-1; 9 positions agree with TRBD1. The germline V gene has CDR1 KGHDR and CDR2 SFDVKD. J was trimmed by 8 bases and V by 3 bases; bases with no gene match: 7. This CDR3 has 15 residues. Here the CDR3 DNA reads TGTGCCACCAGTGATCCCCGGACAGGGGAGTATGAGCAGTTCTTC. It encodes CATSDPRTGEYEQFF.

This clonotype has only a few counts. The V gene is TRBV29-1, the J gene TRBJ2-1, with 7 bases lining up with TRBD2. CDR3 size: 16 residues. Germline V gene data show CDR1 as SQVTM and CDR2 as ANQGSEA. Trimming took 7 bases from V and 5 from J; bases not matched to a gene: 17. This CDR3 reads CSALVWEGHADNEQFF. CDR3 bases: TGCAGCGCTCTGGTGTGGGAGGGCCACGCAGACAATGAGCAGTTCTTC.

This clonotype was seen repeatedly, ten times or more. V is TRBV4-1 and J is TRBJ1-5; D may be TRBD1 (6 bases). Germline CDR1 and CDR2: MGHRA and YSYEKL. V was cut by 4 bases and J by 8 bases, with 15 bases left in between. The CDR3 has 14 residues. CDR3 sequence reads: CASSRIQGGEPQHF. As DNA, the CDR3 is TGCGCCAGCAGCCGGATACAGGGTGGGGAGCCCCAGCATTTT.

This clonotype was seen a handful of times. The chain has TRBV6-2 or TRBV6-3 and TRBJ1-3; possibly TRBD1 for D (5 bases). The CDR3 sequence is 17 residues long. Deletions cut 5 bases from V and 2 bases from J, with 19 bases between. The V gene's germline CDR1 is MNHEY and CDR2 SVGEGT. The CDR3 reads CASSRMAPGSTGNTIYF. CDR3 bases: TGTGCCAGCAGTCGGATGGCCCCAGGGTCAACTGGAAACACCATATATTTT.

This clonotype was detected a few times. The chain joins TRBV2 to TRBJ2-1, with 15 bases fitting TRBD2. V shed 5 bases, J shed 0 bases, and the junction held 11 bases outside the gene matches. The CDR3 has 20 residues. Per the germline V gene, CDR1 is SNHLY and CDR2 is FYNNEI. The CDR3 protein is CASSSPGLAGGTSSYNEQFF. The CDR3 bases are TGTGCCAGCAGTTCACCGGGACTAGCGGGGGGTACGAGCTCCTACAATGAGCAGTTCTTC.

This chain joins TRBV9 and TRBJ2-2; the D gene could be TRBD1 or TRBD2 (5 bases each). The CDR3 runs 16 residues. The V end lost 3 bases, the J end lost 4 bases, and 16 bases lay between the germline ends. Germline V gene data show CDR1 as SGDLS and CDR2 as YYNGEE. For the CDR3, the DNA is TGTGCCAGCAGCGACCCGAGACGGGGCGGCACCGGGGAGCTGTTTTTT. Its protein product is CASSDPRRGGTGELFF.

The chain is built from TRBV12-3 or TRBV12-4 and TRBJ2-7; TRBD1 is a possible D gene (6 bases). Trimming stripped 2 bases from V and 4 bases from J, with 18 bases between. This CDR3 comprises 16 residues. CDR3 nucleotides: TGTGCCAGCAGTTTAACAGGGACGATTCACCCTTACGAGCAGTACTTC. As protein: CASSLTGTIHPYEQYF.

This clonotype turned up a few times. The chain is built from TRBV7-2 and TRBJ2-4, with 11 bases matching TRBD1. The V gene's germline CDR1 is SGHTA and CDR2 FQGNSA. The CDR3 has 14 amino acids. V lost 4 bases to trimming and J lost 8 bases; unmatched junction nucleotides: 4. This chain's CDR3 is CASSSGTGGYIQYF. The CDR3 DNA is TGTGCCAGCAGCTCCGGGACAGGGGGGTACATTCAGTACTTC.

The gene calls are TRBV9 and TRBJ2-3; D perhaps matches TRBD2 (6 bases). This CDR3 is 17 amino acids long. Between the trimmed V and J ends, which lost 1 base and 0 bases, there was a span of 15 bases. Germline values: CDR1 SGDLS, CDR2 YYNGEE. CDR3 in DNA: TGTGCCAGCAGCGTATCTTCGGTGACTAGAAGCACAGATACGCAGTATTTT. This encodes CASSVSSVTRSTDTQYF.

The V gene is TRBV5-1, the J gene TRBJ1-2; 7 bases are a match to TRBD1. The CDR3 totals 14 residues. The V gene end was trimmed by 0 bases and the J gene end by 8 bases; junction bases not matched to a gene: 7. Germline V lookup: CDR1 SGHRS, CDR2 YFSETQ. The CDR3 nucleotides are TGCGCCAGCAGCTTGGCCCAGGGGGGCCAAGGCTACACCTTC. Translating it yields CASSLAQGGQGYTF.

This clonotype was seen a few times. CDR3 amino acids: CASSSGPELSYNEQFF. DNA of the CDR3: TGTGCCAGCAGTTCGGGCCCGGAGTTAAGTTACAATGAGCAGTTCTTC. The V and J genes are TRBV7-6 and TRBJ2-1; D gene ambiguous. The CDR3 is made up of 16 amino acids. The V end lost 6 bases, the J end lost 4 bases, and 19 bases lay between the germline ends. From germline, CDR1 is SGHVS and CDR2 FNYEAQ. The complete variable domain, with remaining parts taken from reference TRBV7-6 and TRBJ2-1, reads GAGVSQSPRYKVTKRGQDVALRCDPISGHVSLYWYRQALGQGPEFLTYFNYEAQQDKSGLPNDRFSAERPEGSISTLTIQRTEQRDSAMYRCASSSGPELSYNEQFFGPGTRLTVL.

This clonotype has a handful of counts. The rearrangement links TRBV7-6 to TRBJ2-7; D is possibly TRBD1 (6 bases). CDR1 and CDR2 (germline): SGHVS, FNYEAQ. Between the trimmed V and J ends, which lost 4 bases and 2 bases, there was a span of 12 bases. The CDR3 has 14 residues. This CDR3 reads CASSYKTGTYEQYF. As DNA, the CDR3 is TGTGCCAGCAGCTATAAAACAGGGACCTACGAGCAGTACTTC.

CDR3 sequence (DNA): TGTGCCAGTAGTATACGAGACTCTTGGAATCAGCCCCAGCATTTT. The encoded protein is CASSIRDSWNQPQHF. The chain links TRBV19 to TRBJ1-5; no reliable D call. V gave up 2 bases and J gave up 4 bases, with 12 bases separating them. Germline-derived CDR1 and CDR2 are LNHDA and SQIVND (reference sequence). The CDR3 has 15 residues.

This chain connects TRBV12-3 or TRBV12-4 to TRBJ1-6, with D possibly matching TRBD1 (5 bases). The CDR3 loop spans 15 amino acids. Between the trimmed V and J ends, which lost 7 bases and 7 bases, there was a span of 17 bases. The CDR3 coding sequence is TGTGCCAGCACCCCCGGGGGTAGTGGGAATTCACCCCTCCACTTT. This codes for CASTPGGSGNSPLHF.

The V and J genes are TRBV7-2 and TRBJ2-7, with D perhaps matching TRBD2 (6 bases). V lost 4 bases to trimming and J lost 2 bases, with 15 bases between them. The CDR3 runs 15 residues. Per the germline V gene, CDR1 is SGHTA and CDR2 is FQGNSA. The DNA of the CDR3 is TGTGCCAGCAGCTCAACAGGAGCGGGCACCTACGAGCAGTACTTC. Amino acids: CASSSTGAGTYEQYF. Looking up the rest from reference TRBV7-2 and TRBJ2-7 gives the full variable domain: GAGVSQSPSNKVTEKGKDVELRCDPISGHTALYWYRQSLGQGLEFLIYFQGNSAPDKSGLPSDRFSAERTGGSVSTLTIQRTQQEDSAVYLCASSSTGAGTYEQYFGPGTRLTVT.

The rearrangement uses TRBV5-1 and TRBJ1-1; D gene ambiguous. V lost 0 bases and J lost 0, with 6 bases in between. CDR3 length: 14 amino acids. Germline CDR1 and CDR2: SGHRS and YFSETQ. As DNA, the CDR3 is TGCGCCAGCAGCTTGGAGCAGTTGAACACTGAAGCTTTCTTT. Protein sequence: CASSLEQLNTEAFF.

This clonotype was observed a few times. The chain carries TRBV5-4 and TRBJ2-7; 12 bases align to TRBD2. V trimming: 4 bases; J trimming: 7 bases; junction bases outside the gene matches: 9. This CDR3 contains 15 residues. Germline V gene data show CDR1 as SGHNT and CDR2 as YYREEE (reference sequence). The CDR3 DNA follows: TGTGCCAGCAGCCCACCTAGCGGGAGGGCCGGGGAGCAGTACTTC. Its protein product is CASSPPSGRAGEQYF.

V is TRBV6-6 and J is TRBJ2-5; 9 nucleotides agree with TRBD2. With 7 bases clipped from V and 2 bases from J, the junction kept 8 bases outside the gene matches. CDR1 MNHNY and CDR2 SVGAGI come from the germline V gene (reference sequence). The CDR3 sequence is 15 residues long. CDR3 sequence: CASNGISGRQETQYF. The CDR3 bases are TGTGCCAGCAATGGTATTAGCGGGAGACAAGAGACCCAGTACTTC.

This clonotype has just a few counts. J is TRBJ2-1 and V is TRBV20-1, with 9 bases that match TRBD2. Germline V gene data show CDR1 as DFQATT and CDR2 as SNEGSKA (reference sequence). This CDR3 is built from 11 residues. V lost 4 bases and J lost 12; bases outside the gene matches: 4. CDR3 amino acids: CSAMGLAGQFF. In nucleotides, the CDR3 is TGCAGTGCTATGGGACTAGCCGGGCAGTTCTTC.

A few counts support this clonotype. This rearrangement joins TRBV12-3 or TRBV12-4 to TRBJ2-7; D is possibly TRBD1 (7 bases). This CDR3 region has 15 residues. V lost 6 bases to trimming and J lost 0 bases, with 15 bases between them. CDR3 in amino acids: CASSQGGLGSYEQYF. The CDR3 nucleotides read TGTGCCAGCAGCCAGGGGGGATTAGGCTCCTACGAGCAGTACTTC.

This clonotype was seen a few times. This chain links TRBV18 with TRBJ2-7; D ambiguous. Trimming removed 8 bases at V and 3 bases at J, with 14 bases between. The CDR3 consists of 13 residues. The germline V gene encodes CDR1 KGHSH and CDR2 LQKENI. CDR3 protein: CASHSRANYEQYF. As DNA, the CDR3 is TGTGCCAGCCACAGTAGGGCGAACTACGAGCAGTACTTC.

In its sample, this clonotype was seen many times. V gene TRBV27 combines with J gene TRBJ2-7; tentatively, D is TRBD2 (7 bases). This CDR3 spans 13 amino acids. Trimming cost V 6 bases and J 4 bases, with 13 bases left between them. The V gene's germline CDR1 is MNHEY and CDR2 SMNVEV (reference sequence). CDR3 sequence reads: CASRGGAMYEQYF. The CDR3 region has the DNA TGTGCCAGCAGGGGGGGGGCTATGTACGAGCAGTACTTC.

The rearrangement joins TRBV29-1 to TRBJ1-4; possibly TRBD1 for D (6 bases). V gave up 2 bases and J gave up 8 bases, with 9 bases separating them. There are 12 residues in the CDR3. Germline lookup yields CDR1 SQVTM and CDR2 ANQGSEA. The CDR3 nucleotides read TGCAGCGTTGAACAGGGGCAGGAAAAACTGTTTTTT. Protein sequence: CSVEQGQEKLFF.

The gene calls are TRBV5-1 and TRBJ2-3; the match to TRBD2 covers 7 bases. Germline-derived CDR1 and CDR2 are SGHRS and YFSETQ. J was trimmed by 4 bases and V by 8 bases; bases with no gene match: 10. This CDR3 is 14 amino acids long. The CDR3 region is CASNGGTGPDTQYF. In DNA, the CDR3 is TGCGCCAGTAACGGGGGGACGGGCCCAGATACGCAGTATTTT.

This clonotype was picked up a small number of times. The chain joins TRBV9 to TRBJ2-1, with D perhaps assigned TRBD1 or TRBD2 (5 bases each). The CDR3 covers 14 residues. V lost 3 bases to trimming and J lost 7 bases, with 14 bases between them. Per the germline V gene, CDR1 is SGDLS and CDR2 is YYNGEE. This chain's CDR3 is CASSAAGTTNEQFF. The DNA of the CDR3 is TGTGCCAGCAGCGCGGCCGGGACGACGAATGAGCAGTTCTTC.

This rearrangement joins TRBV7-6 to TRBJ2-3; 9 positions match TRBD1. J lost 3 bases, V lost 5 bases, and 12 bases had no gene match. The CDR3 contains 17 residues. The V gene's germline CDR1 is SGHVS and CDR2 FNYEAQ. DNA of the CDR3: TGTGCCAGCAGCCACTCCAAGACAGGGGGTAGGACAGATACGCAGTATTTT. Protein product: CASSHSKTGGRTDTQYF.

This clonotype was counted at least ten times. The rearrangement joins TRBV11-2 to TRBJ2-1; tentative D call: TRBD2 (6 bases). The germline CDR1 and CDR2 sequences are SGHAT and FQNNGV. This CDR3 spans 15 amino acids. Trimming pared 5 bases from V and 2 bases from J, leaving 13 bases between. The CDR3 bases are TGTGCCAGCAGCCTCAGCGGGCGGACCTACAATGAGCAGTTCTTC. It encodes CASSLSGRTYNEQFF.

This clonotype has just a few counts. This sequence joins TRBV4-1 and TRBJ2-3; tentatively, D is TRBD1 (5 bases). Germline assignment: CDR1 MGHRA and CDR2 YSYEKL. The CDR3 sequence is 14 residues long. V was shortened by 1 base and J by 6 bases, with 11 bases between the two germline ends. This CDR3 reads CASSQGPRVDTQYF. CDR3 nucleotide sequence: TGCGCCAGCAGCCAAGGGCCCAGGGTGGATACGCAGTATTTT.

This clonotype turned up a few times. The V gene is TRBV29-1, the J gene TRBJ2-5; possibly TRBD1 for D (5 bases). CDR1 SQVTM and CDR2 ANQGSEA come from the germline V gene. Trimming shortened V by 7 bases and J by 2 bases, and 8 bases separated the two germline ends. The CDR3 spans 11 residues. The CDR3 region has the DNA TGCAGCGCCGGACAACAAGAGACCCAGTACTTC. It is translated as CSAGQQETQYF.

This clonotype was counted only a few times. The J gene is TRBJ2-4, the V gene TRBV27; TRBD1 might be the D (6 bases). Germline V gene data show CDR1 as MNHEY and CDR2 as SMNVEV (reference sequence). The CDR3 loop spans 14 amino acids. Between the trimmed V and J ends, which lost 3 bases and 6 bases, there was a span of 12 bases. Written as DNA, the CDR3 is TGTGCCAGCAGTTTGGGGCAGGGGAGAAACATTCAGTACTTC. It specifies CASSLGQGRNIQYF.

The chain is built from TRBV5-6 and TRBJ2-1; 13 bases match TRBD2. This CDR3 is 17 amino acids long. Unmatched junction bases numbered 6, after V lost 2 bases and J lost 4 bases. Looked up from germline, CDR1 is SGHDT and CDR2 is YYEEEE. The CDR3 reads CASSFQLAGGPYNEQFF. In DNA, the CDR3 is TGTGCCAGCAGCTTCCAACTAGCGGGGGGGCCGTACAATGAGCAGTTCTTC.

This clonotype has only a few counts. The CDR3 region is CASSQGGTLSNYGYTF. The DNA for the CDR3 is TGTGCCAGCAGCCAAGGGGGCACACTTTCTAACTATGGCTACACCTTC. This chain links TRBV4-2 with TRBJ1-2, with D tentatively TRBD1 (5 bases). The V gene's germline CDR1 is LGHNA and CDR2 YNFKEQ. The CDR3 spans 16 residues. The ends were cut back, 1 base at V and 0 bases at J, with 12 bases in the middle.